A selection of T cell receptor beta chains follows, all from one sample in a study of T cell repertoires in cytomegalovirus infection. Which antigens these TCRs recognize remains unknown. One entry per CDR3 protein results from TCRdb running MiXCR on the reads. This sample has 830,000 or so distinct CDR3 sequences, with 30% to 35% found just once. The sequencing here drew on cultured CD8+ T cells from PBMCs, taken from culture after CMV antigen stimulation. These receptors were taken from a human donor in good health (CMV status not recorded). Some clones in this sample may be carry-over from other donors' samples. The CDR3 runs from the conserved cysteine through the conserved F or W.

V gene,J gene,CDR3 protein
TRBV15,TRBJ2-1,CATNRASGTGLYNEQFF
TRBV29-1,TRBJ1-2,CSVEEDAPNYGYTF
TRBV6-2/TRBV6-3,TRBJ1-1,CASRKGQLDTEAFF
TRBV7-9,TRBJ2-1,CASSLGIGEQFF
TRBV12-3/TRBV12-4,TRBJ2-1,CASSLHGGGPSEQFF
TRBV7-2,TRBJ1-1,CASSLSPGTANTEAFF
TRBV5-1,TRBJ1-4,CASSFFGSSNEKLFF
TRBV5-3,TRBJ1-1,CASSLVGFRIIQVNTEAFF
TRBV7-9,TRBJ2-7,CASSLHRQGGNEQYF
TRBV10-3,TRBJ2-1,CAISGKIGTSYNEQFF
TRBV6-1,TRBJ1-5,CASRSGPLDNNQPQHF
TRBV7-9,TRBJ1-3,CASSPGQGILSGNTIYF
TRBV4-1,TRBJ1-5,CASSQFADQPQHF
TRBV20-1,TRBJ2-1,CSAPGIRTGGLNEQFF
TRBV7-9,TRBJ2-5,CASSPPGRDIGETQYF
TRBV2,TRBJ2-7,CASSELGPSYYEQYF
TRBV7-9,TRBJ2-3,CASIGTGRGTDTQYF
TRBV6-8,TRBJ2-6,CASSSSFQISGADVLTF
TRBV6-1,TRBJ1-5,CASSEFLRSNQPQHF
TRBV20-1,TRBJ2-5,CSARDRRTSVQETQYF
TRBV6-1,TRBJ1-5,CASSETPNQPQHF
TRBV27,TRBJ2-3,CASSRTGFSTDTQYF
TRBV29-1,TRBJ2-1,CSVTDGISYNEQFF
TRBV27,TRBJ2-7,CASSPQGIDEQYF
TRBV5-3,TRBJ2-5,CASSDRQGGRETQYF
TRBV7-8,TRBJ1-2,CASSLGQGGYYGYTF
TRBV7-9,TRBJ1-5,CASSSTAGSNQPQHF
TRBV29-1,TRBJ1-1,CSADRGTEAFF
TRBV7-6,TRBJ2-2,CASSLNAHTGELFF
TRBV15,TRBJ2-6,CATSRDRDSAGANVLTF
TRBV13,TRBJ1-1,CASSETGDSEAFF
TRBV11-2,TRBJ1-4,CASSSIPEMEDEKLFF
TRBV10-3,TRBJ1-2,CAISDWTGGSYYGYTF
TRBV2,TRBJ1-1,CASPVNTEAFF
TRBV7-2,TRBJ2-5,CASSPLVTGRETQYF
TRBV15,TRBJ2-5,CATSNQDRRQTQYF
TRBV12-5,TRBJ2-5,CASGVWGQSKETQYF
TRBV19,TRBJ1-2,CASTPGQGSYGYTF
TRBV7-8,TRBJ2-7,CASSFPRTVGYEQYF
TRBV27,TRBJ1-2,CASTPGQGFGYTF
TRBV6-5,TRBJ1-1,CASSYNRGANTEAFF
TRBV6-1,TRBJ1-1,CASNPHGNTEAFF
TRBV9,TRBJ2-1,CASSDGSFYNEQFF
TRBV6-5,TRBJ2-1,CASSYGGGHYNEQFF
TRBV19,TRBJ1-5,CASSNRVGNQPQHF
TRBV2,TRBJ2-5,CASTDPGQGETQYF
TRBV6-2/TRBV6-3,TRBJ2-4,CANSLRAKNIQYF
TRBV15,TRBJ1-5,CATSRDRGQLMRAQHF
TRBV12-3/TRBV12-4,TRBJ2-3,CASTPSPGLVTDTQYF
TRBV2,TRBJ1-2,CAILLRAKGADYGYTF